The 18 T cell receptor beta chains below all came from one sample that was sequenced in a study of cytotoxic CD8 clonotypes in ibrutinib-treated CLL. Here immunoSEQ multiplex PCR was the method, and the copy in TCRdb shows in-frame clones only, minus some. The sample holds 250,000 to 350,000 clones, approximately 79% seen once. Sequences were derived from PBMCs, sampled at disease progression, from a patient treated with ibrutinib. The origin of the receptors is a human donor with chronic lymphocytic leukemia.

The V gene is TRBV5-4, the J gene TRBJ1-6; D is unresolved. CDR3 length: 16 residues. The V gene's germline CDR1 is SGHNT and CDR2 YYREEE (reference sequence). The V end was cut by 0 bases, the J end by 10 bases, with 17 bases between. CDR3 residues: CASSLAFSRTGSPLHF. The CDR3 coding sequence is TGTGCCAGCAGCTTGGCCTTTTCCAGGACTGGCTCACCCCTCCACTTT.

The genes are TRBV11-2 and TRBJ2-3; D is ambiguous. This CDR3 is built from 11 residues. Trimming took off 5 bases at V and 6 bases at J, with 6 bases between the two ends. Germline V lookup: CDR1 SGHAT, CDR2 FQNNGV. The CDR3 nucleotides read TGTGCCAGCAGCCCCGGGGATACGCAGTATTTT. Translating it yields CASSPGDTQYF.

This clone was seen a few times. This chain links TRBV9 with TRBJ2-3; D possibly corresponds to TRBD2 (6 bases). The CDR3 sequence is 15 residues long. Per germline, CDR1 SGDLS and CDR2 YYNGEE. Trimming took 3 bases from V and 3 from J, leaving 14 bases between them. The CDR3 sequence: CASSARGVGTDTQYF. The CDR3 DNA is TGTGCCAGCAGCGCGCGGGGAGTAGGTACAGATACGCAGTATTTT.

This clone turned up a few times. This chain joins TRBV19 and TRBJ2-1; D possibly corresponds to TRBD1 (6 bases). Trimming pared 5 bases from V and 5 bases from J, leaving 19 bases between. The CDR3 length is 16 residues. Per germline, CDR1 LNHDA and CDR2 SQIVND (reference sequence). CDR3 in DNA: TGTGCCAGTAGTGGCAGGGGCTACCCCACCAACAATGAGCAGTTCTTC. This sequence encodes CASSGRGYPTNNEQFF.

Here the CDR3 DNA reads TGCGCCAGCAGCTTGGAAGATCCAGGTAGCACAGATACGCAGTATTTT. Encoded protein: CASSLEDPGSTDTQYF. V usage is TRBV5-1 and J usage is TRBJ2-3; D remains ambiguous. The V and J ends lost 0 bases and 0 bases respectively, with 11 bases between them. Germline V gene data show CDR1 as SGHRS and CDR2 as YFSETQ. CDR3 length: 16 residues.

The chain uses TRBV18 and TRBJ1-1; 7 bases align to TRBD1. The junction had 3 bases not matched to a gene; V was cut back by 4 bases and J by 4 bases. The CDR3 sequence is 13 residues long. The germline V gene has CDR1 KGHSH and CDR2 LQKENI. CDR3 sequence reads: CASSRAGGTEAFF. DNA of the CDR3: TGTGCCAGCTCACGGGCAGGGGGCACTGAAGCTTTCTTT.

The J gene is TRBJ2-7, the V gene TRBV5-1; 12 nucleotides line up with TRBD1. The trim removed 2 bases at V and 3 bases at J, leaving 15 bases unmatched. Looked up from germline, CDR1 is SGHRS and CDR2 is YFSETQ. The CDR3 runs 19 residues. The CDR3 DNA follows: TGCGCCAGCAGCTTCTACTTTTCGGGACAGGGGGCGAAGATCTACGAGCAGTACTTC. Amino acid sequence: CASSFYFSGQGAKIYEQYF.

This clone was seen a handful of times. V gene TRBV27 combines with J gene TRBJ2-7; 7 bases are a match to TRBD1. This CDR3 spans 13 amino acids. Trimming took 4 bases from V and 4 from J; bases not matched to a gene: 4. Germline V CDR1 and CDR2: MNHEY, SMNVEV (reference sequence). The CDR3 nucleotides are TGTGCCAGCAGTTATCTACAGGGGTACGAGCAGTACTTC. Translated: CASSYLQGYEQYF.

This chain joins TRBV6-6 and TRBJ2-5; TRBD2 aligns across 13 bases. V shed 5 bases and J 5 bases; nucleotides not matched to a gene: 8. This CDR3 contains 16 residues. CDR1 is MNHNY and CDR2 is SVGAGI in the germline V gene (reference sequence). CDR3 sequence: CASSPGLAGRGETQYF. CDR3 in DNA: TGTGCCAGCAGTCCGGGACTAGCGGGGCGTGGGGAGACCCAGTACTTC.

This clone was observed a few times. V usage is TRBV4-1 and J usage is TRBJ1-2; 7 bases align to TRBD1. J lost 8 bases, V lost 1 base, and 10 bases had no gene match. CDR1 and CDR2 from the germline V gene are MGHRA and YSYEKL. The CDR3 covers 15 residues. Written as DNA, the CDR3 is TGCGCCAGCAGCCAAGGACGTAAGGGGGCGGAGGGCTACACCTTC. The encoded protein is CASSQGRKGAEGYTF.

CDR3 sequence reads: CASSPGTGSSYNSPLHF. DNA of the CDR3: TGTGCCAGCAGCCCCGGGACAGGAAGCTCCTATAATTCACCCCTCCACTTT. This sequence joins TRBV11-2 and TRBJ1-6; the match to TRBD1 covers 8 bases. Germline V gene lookup returns CDR1 SGHAT and CDR2 FQNNGV. V lost 5 bases to trimming and J lost 0 bases; unmatched junction nucleotides: 6. The CDR3 loop spans 17 amino acids. Supplemented by reference TRBV11-2 and TRBJ1-6, the full variable domain reads EAGVAQSPRYKIIEKRQSVAFWCNPISGHATLYWYQQILGQGPKLLIQFQNNGVVDDSQLPKDRFSAERLKGVDSTLKIQPAKLEDSAVYLCASSPGTGSSYNSPLHFGNGTRLTVT.

V usage is TRBV7-8 and J usage is TRBJ2-3, with a tentative D call TRBD1 (6 bases). This CDR3 is 12 amino acids long. CDR1 and CDR2 from the germline V gene are SGHVS and FQNEAQ. V was trimmed by 7 bases and J by 4 bases, leaving 9 bases between them. In nucleotides, the CDR3 is TGTGCCAGCACCACAGGGCCAGATACGCAGTATTTT. This encodes CASTTGPDTQYF.

Only a few counts were recorded for this clone. The chain combines TRBV6-6 with TRBJ1-1, with D unresolved. The CDR3 is 12 residues long. Germline loops: CDR1 MNHNY, CDR2 SVGAGI (reference sequence). Trimming cost V 6 bases and J 1 base, with 6 bases left between them. CDR3 DNA sequence: TGTGCCAGCAGCCACAAGAACACTGAAGCTTTCTTT. Protein: CASSHKNTEAFF.

This clone was seen a few times. The rearrangement joins TRBV4-1 to TRBJ1-5, with D uncertain. Trimming removed 0 bases from V and 5 bases from J, with 5 bases in between. CDR1 is MGHRA and CDR2 is YSYEKL in the germline V gene. This CDR3 comprises 13 residues. The CDR3 spells CASSQDLYQPQHF. The CDR3 DNA follows: TGCGCCAGCAGCCAAGATCTTTATCAGCCCCAGCATTTT.

This chain joins TRBV2 and TRBJ2-7, with 8 nucleotides matching TRBD2. CDR1 SNHLY and CDR2 FYNNEI come from the germline V gene. This CDR3 is 13 amino acids long. The J segment lost 4 bases and the V segment lost 6 bases, leaving 5 bases of the junction unmatched. Here the CDR3 DNA reads TGTGCCAGCAGAGCGAGCGGGAGTTACGAGCAGTACTTC. Residues: CASRASGSYEQYF.

The chain couples TRBV7-6 to TRBJ2-3; D is unclear. The V end lost 1 base, the J end lost 1 base, and 15 bases lay between the germline ends. The germline gives CDR1 SGHVS, CDR2 FNYEAQ. This CDR3 is 17 amino acids long. This CDR3 is CASSLVANAYGTDTQYF. As DNA, the CDR3 is TGTGCCAGCAGCTTAGTTGCCAATGCGTACGGCACAGATACGCAGTATTTT.

This clone appeared a single time. Distinct nucleotide sequences in the sample also encode this CDR3. V usage is TRBV28 and J usage is TRBJ2-7, with D unresolved. The V gene's germline CDR1 is MDHEN and CDR2 SYDVKM. V lost 3 bases and J lost 4, with 7 bases in between. This CDR3 spans 12 amino acids. The CDR3 sequence is CASSFYPYEQYF. The CDR3, as DNA: TGTGCCAGCAGTTTTTATCCGTACGAGCAGTACTTC. The full variable domain, in which reference TRBV28 and TRBJ2-7 provide the parts outside the CDR3, is DVKVTQSSRYLVKRTGEKVFLECVQDMDHENMFWYRQDPGLGLRLIYFSYDVKMKEKGDIPEGYSVSREKKERFSLILESASTNQTSMYLCASSFYPYEQYFGPGTRLTVT.

The CDR3 coding sequence is TGTGCCAGCAGCCAAGAGGGGGGGGTTGGGACTGAAGCTTTCTTT. Translation: CASSQEGGVGTEAFF. The chain links TRBV11-2 to TRBJ1-1; D perhaps matches TRBD1 (6 bases). This CDR3 has 15 residues. The ends were cut back, 5 bases at V and 5 bases at J, with 18 bases in the middle. Germline V lookup: CDR1 SGHAT, CDR2 FQNNGV.